A single sample is the source of the 30 T cell receptor beta chains below, sequenced in a study of T-cell reconstitution after alpha-beta-depleted transplantation in children. For TCRbeta, the library was prepared with unique molecular identifiers. MiXCR, run by TCRdb on the PCR reads, gives a single entry per CDR3 protein. The table has 100,000 or so distinct CDR3 sequences, 23% seen once. Sequencing used PBMCs, obtained before TCRalphabeta/CD19-depleted stem cell transplant. The receptor set was obtained from a boy aged 2 to 10 with acute lymphoblastic leukemia, due to receive a stem cell transplant.

The chain combines TRBV5-1 with TRBJ2-7; 8 nucleotides align to TRBD1. The V segment lost 4 bases and the J segment 3 bases; nucleotides outside the gene matches: 6. Germline V CDR1 and CDR2: SGHRS, YFSETQ. The CDR3 is 14 residues long. The DNA for the CDR3 is TGCGCCAGCAGCACCCAGGGGGCTGGCTACGAGCAGTACTTC. Amino acid sequence: CASSTQGAGYEQYF.

This sequence joins TRBV20-1 and TRBJ2-7; weak D call: TRBD1 (5 bases). This CDR3 spans 13 amino acids. Deletions cut 1 base from V and 4 bases from J, with 11 bases between. CDR1 and CDR2 from the germline V gene are DFQATT and SNEGSKA (reference sequence). The CDR3 reads CSARVAQGYEQYF. DNA for the CDR3: TGCAGTGCTAGAGTTGCTCAGGGATACGAGCAGTACTTC.

V and J are TRBV27 and TRBJ2-7; maybe TRBD1 (5 bases). Per germline, CDR1 MNHEY and CDR2 SMNVEV (reference sequence). There are 15 residues in the CDR3. With 3 bases removed from V and 2 bases from J, the gap between germline ends came to 14 bases. CDR3 in amino acids: CASSLVQGNPYEQYF. The CDR3 coding sequence is TGTGCCAGCAGTTTGGTGCAGGGTAATCCCTACGAGCAGTACTTC.

This clonotype was detected a few times. The rearrangement links TRBV7-6 to TRBJ1-1; no definite D call. This CDR3 is 12 amino acids long. Germline-derived CDR1 and CDR2 are SGHVS and FNYEAQ. Trimming took 8 bases from V and 1 from J, leaving 8 bases between them. CDR3 nucleotides: TGTGCCAGCCGCGCCGGGAACACTGAAGCTTTCTTT. This translates into CASRAGNTEAFF.

In its sample, this clonotype was seen a few times. CDR3 sequence reads: CASSPRSGSPLHF. In nucleotides, the CDR3 is TGTGCCAGCAGCCCACGGAGCGGTTCACCCCTCCACTTT. V and J are TRBV5-6 and TRBJ1-6; no definite D call. CDR1 is SGHDT, CDR2 YYEEEE, per germline. V was clipped by 4 bases and J by 9 bases, with 11 bases between them. The CDR3 covers 13 residues.

The chain carries TRBV7-3 and TRBJ2-2; 10 nucleotides align to TRBD2. The V and J ends lost 5 bases and 5 bases, in that order; junction bases with no gene match: 8. CDR1 SGHTA and CDR2 FQGTGA come from the germline V gene. The CDR3 covers 16 residues. Here the CDR3 DNA reads TGTGCCAGCAGCCCCCGGACTAGCGGAGTAACCGGGGAGCTGTTTTTT. Its protein is CASSPRTSGVTGELFF.

J is TRBJ2-1 and V is TRBV5-1, with 8 bases that match TRBD2. The J segment lost 10 bases and the V segment lost 0 bases, leaving 6 bases of the junction unmatched. The germline gives CDR1 SGHRS, CDR2 YFSETQ. The CDR3 extends over 14 amino acids. CDR3 DNA sequence: TGCGCCAGCAGCTTGGCCGGACTAGCAAACGAGCAGTTCTTC. Amino acids: CASSLAGLANEQFF.

V gene TRBV27 combines with J gene TRBJ2-3; 15 bases agree with TRBD2. With V trimmed by 4 bases and J by 4 bases, 6 bases remained unmatched. CDR1 is MNHEY and CDR2 is SMNVEV in the germline V gene (reference sequence). The CDR3 contains 17 residues. The CDR3 sequence: CASSSRTSGRAADTQYF. CDR3 bases: TGTGCCAGCAGTTCCAGGACTAGCGGGAGGGCCGCAGATACGCAGTATTTT.

In this sample, this clonotype turned up a few times. The chain recombines TRBV20-1 with TRBJ1-1; 11 positions match TRBD1. The germline V gene encodes CDR1 DFQATT and CDR2 SNEGSKA (reference sequence). The CDR3 runs 13 residues. Germline trimming cut 8 bases from V and 4 bases from J; bases unmatched to any gene: 6. In DNA form, the CDR3 reads TGCAGTCTGGACAGGGGGCGCGTCACTGAAGCTTTCTTT. Residues: CSLDRGRVTEAFF.

A few counts support this clonotype. This chain links TRBV5-1 with TRBJ2-1; TRBD2 is a possible D gene (5 bases). The CDR3 has 14 residues. CDR1 SGHRS and CDR2 YFSETQ come from the germline V gene. V lost 1 base and J 3 bases, leaving 8 bases between the germline ends. The CDR3 coding sequence is TGCGCCAGCAGCTTGTTGGGAGACTACAATGAGCAGTTCTTC. Translation: CASSLLGDYNEQFF.

In this sample, this clonotype turned up a few times. The rearrangement joins TRBV10-3 to TRBJ1-2; 9 nucleotides align to TRBD1. V shed 10 bases, J shed 5 bases, and the junction held 11 bases outside the gene matches. This CDR3 spans 14 amino acids. From germline, CDR1 is ENHRY and CDR2 SYGVKD. CDR3 DNA: TGTGCCAACAATCCGGGACAGGGAATGTATGGCTACACCTTC. Its translation: CANNPGQGMYGYTF.

The chain recombines TRBV5-5 with TRBJ2-7; TRBD1 aligns across 9 bases. The CDR3 runs 16 residues. Germline V gene data show CDR1 as SGHKS and CDR2 as YYEKEE (reference sequence). V lost 3 bases and J lost 2; bases outside the gene matches: 9. CDR3 nucleotide sequence: TGTGCCAGCAGCTGGGGTTCCGGGACAGGGACCTACGAGCAGTACTTC. Translating gives CASSWGSGTGTYEQYF.

This clonotype came up a few times. This CDR3 is CASSFLPDPYNEQFF. CDR3 coding DNA: TGTGCCAGCAGCTTTCTCCCGGACCCCTACAATGAGCAGTTCTTC. V usage is TRBV7-8 and J usage is TRBJ2-1; D gene unclear. Germline values: CDR1 SGHVS, CDR2 FQNEAQ. V lost 3 bases, J lost 2 bases, and 11 bases lay in between. The CDR3 is 15 amino acids.

About this clonotype itself: Given a much more abundant clone one base away, this may be a read error. V and J are TRBV29-1 and TRBJ2-7, with a weak D call TRBD2 (6 bases). V shed 8 bases and J shed 2 bases, with 16 bases lying between them. Germline loops: CDR1 SQVTM, CDR2 ANQGSEA. The CDR3 length is 13 residues. The CDR3 nucleotides are TGCAGCCTGAACACCGGGGGTCCCTACGAGCAGTACTTC. Protein sequence: CSLNTGGPYEQYF.

On this clonotype itself: One end of the junction is discordant with germline, which a read error may explain. As DNA, the CDR3 is TGCAGTGCTCAGACAGGGTACAGTGAGCAGTTCTTC. It yields the protein CSAQTGYSEQFF. This chain uses TRBV20-1 with TRBJ2-1; 7 positions match TRBD1. There are 12 residues in the CDR3. Germline V gene sequence: CDR1 DFQATT, CDR2 SNEGSKA (reference sequence).

This clonotype is categorized as medium-sized. The V call is TRBV28, the J call TRBJ2-1; D is unclear. The germline gives CDR1 MDHEN, CDR2 SYDVKM. Trimming removed 3 bases from V and 2 bases from J, with 8 bases in between. The CDR3 spans 14 residues. The CDR3 is CASSLRTAYNEQFF. The DNA for the CDR3 is TGTGCCAGCAGTTTGCGGACGGCCTACAATGAGCAGTTCTTC. The full variable domain, in which reference TRBV28 and TRBJ2-1 provide the parts outside the CDR3, is DVKVTQSSRYLVKRTGEKVFLECVQDMDHENMFWYRQDPGLGLRLIYFSYDVKMKEKGDIPEGYSVSREKKERFSLILESASTNQTSMYLCASSLRTAYNEQFFGPGTRLTVL.

J is TRBJ2-2 and V is TRBV27; D remains unclear. CDR3 size: 17 residues. V lost 3 bases and J lost 5, with 19 bases in between. CDR1 is MNHEY and CDR2 is SMNVEV in the germline V gene (reference sequence). The CDR3 is CASSFFRFRALTGELFF. CDR3 nucleotides: TGTGCCAGCAGTTTTTTTCGATTTCGGGCCCTTACCGGGGAGCTGTTTTTT.

This clonotype was observed at least ten times. The CDR3 nucleotides are TGCGCCAGCAGCTTGTCCCTCATCGGCGAGCAGTACTTC. It encodes CASSLSLIGEQYF. V is TRBV5-1 and J is TRBJ2-7; D not certain. The V and J ends lost 1 base and 6 bases respectively, with 11 bases between them. This CDR3 region has 13 residues. The germline V gene has CDR1 SGHRS and CDR2 YFSETQ.

The V gene is TRBV9, the J gene TRBJ2-3, with TRBD2 matching 8 bases. This CDR3 is 16 amino acids long. CDR1 is SGDLS, CDR2 YYNGEE, per germline. The trim removed 3 bases at V and 6 bases at J, leaving 12 bases unmatched. The CDR3 sequence is CASSGTSGGAGDTQYF. The CDR3 region has the DNA TGTGCCAGCAGCGGAACTAGCGGAGGGGCCGGTGATACGCAGTATTTT.

In its sample, this clonotype was seen a few times. The chain uses TRBV27 and TRBJ2-2; no clear D gene. Germline V CDR1 and CDR2: MNHEY, SMNVEV (reference sequence). CDR3 length equals 13 residues. The V and J ends lost 5 bases and 7 bases respectively, with 11 bases between them. The CDR3 here is CASSIIAIGELFF. The CDR3 region has the DNA TGTGCCAGCAGTATTATAGCTATCGGGGAGCTGTTTTTT.

The chain links TRBV7-9 to TRBJ2-1, with D unclear. The CDR3 runs to 13 residues. V was pared by 5 bases and J by 6 bases, with 11 bases between. Per the germline V gene, CDR1 is SEHNR and CDR2 is FQNEAQ (reference sequence). The CDR3 is CASSRSSRNEQFF. For the CDR3, the DNA is TGTGCCAGCAGCAGATCTAGTCGCAATGAGCAGTTCTTC.

This clonotype was recorded a few times. The V call is TRBV14, the J call TRBJ2-6; D is unresolved. The CDR3 is 16 amino acids. The V gene lost 6 bases and the J gene lost 2 bases, with 14 bases spanning the gap. CDR1 is SGHDN and CDR2 is FVKESK in the germline V gene. The DNA for the CDR3 is TGTGCCAGCAGTCTACTCGGGCCCCCTGGGGCCAACGTCCTGACTTTC. It yields the protein CASSLLGPPGANVLTF.

The CDR3 reads CSVGGTGIEAFF. The CDR3 DNA reads TGCAGCGTTGGCGGGACAGGGATTGAAGCTTTCTTT. The chain uses TRBV29-1 and TRBJ1-1; 9 bases align to TRBD1. Germline V CDR1 and CDR2: SQVTM, ANQGSEA. The CDR3 has 12 residues. J gave up 7 bases and V 4 bases, and 4 bases lay outside the gene matches.

This clonotype was counted a few times. V is TRBV6-5 and J is TRBJ1-4; D gene unclear. CDR3 length: 14 residues. The germline V gene has CDR1 MNHEY and CDR2 SVGAGI. The V end was cut by 1 base, the J end by 10 bases, with 13 bases between. The CDR3 here is CASSYYQSTGKLFF. DNA of the CDR3: TGTGCCAGCAGTTACTACCAATCAACGGGAAAACTGTTTTTT.

The chain uses TRBV29-1 and TRBJ1-5; 9 positions agree with TRBD1. The CDR3 contains 14 residues. The germline V gene has CDR1 SQVTM and CDR2 ANQGSEA. The ends lost 4 bases at V and 6 bases at J; junction bases unmatched: 7. The CDR3 sequence: CSVVEQGAGQPQHF. The CDR3 DNA sequence: TGCAGCGTTGTCGAACAGGGGGCTGGTCAGCCCCAGCATTTT.

This clonotype showed up just a few times. V usage is TRBV27 and J usage is TRBJ2-7; TRBD2 matches at 10 bases. CDR3 length equals 14 residues. V was pared by 5 bases and J by 7 bases, with 8 bases of the junction left unmatched. From germline, CDR1 is MNHEY and CDR2 SMNVEV (reference sequence). CDR3 sequence (DNA): TGTGCCAGCAGTAAGCGGGAGGGCCGGGTGGAGCAGTACTTC. Protein sequence: CASSKREGRVEQYF.

This clonotype was seen a handful of times. This chain uses TRBV10-2 with TRBJ2-1, with 10 nucleotides matching TRBD2. The germline gives CDR1 WSHSY, CDR2 SAAADI. The ends lost 5 bases at V and 4 bases at J; junction bases unmatched: 2. The length of the CDR3 is 14 residues. For the CDR3, the DNA is TGCGCCAGCAGTCCTAGCGGGAGTTACAATGAGCAGTTCTTC. Translated, it gives CASSPSGSYNEQFF.

Of note for this clonotype: Its ends do not fully match the called genes, so a read error is possible. The rearrangement uses TRBV7-2 and TRBJ2-7, with 8 bases aligning to TRBD2. The CDR3 is 13 residues long. In germline, CDR1 is SGHTA, CDR2 FQGNSA. This CDR3 reads CASSPQGLDEQHF. CDR3 DNA sequence: TGTGCCAGCAGTCCCCAGGGACTAGACGAGCAGCACTTC.

The chain has TRBV12-3 or TRBV12-4 and TRBJ2-7; TRBD1 or TRBD2 may be the D gene (5 bases each). The CDR3 runs to 14 residues. V was pared by 6 bases and J by 6 bases, with 18 bases between. The CDR3 region has the DNA TGTGCCAGCAGCCTGGGAAGGGACCTAAGCGAGCAGTACTTC. Amino acid sequence: CASSLGRDLSEQYF.

This clonotype has just a few counts. The chain links TRBV29-1 to TRBJ2-3; D is possibly TRBD1 (6 bases). Germline CDR1 is SQVTM and CDR2 is ANQGSEA. CDR3 length: 16 amino acids. V was cut by 1 base and J by 3 bases, with 17 bases left in between. Here the CDR3 reads CSVEGSGVPGTDTQYF. DNA of the CDR3: TGCAGCGTTGAAGGGTCAGGGGTGCCCGGGACAGATACGCAGTATTTT.